This T cell receptor beta chain was captured in a study of T cells in localized non-small cell lung cancer. Study observations and caveats: Appearing in adjacent lung were a median roughly 60 of the top 100 tumor clones. The study linked higher blood T cell density to longer overall survival. The highest T cell clonality was in uninvolved adjacent lung, above tumor. Tumor samples were not multi-region, leaving intratumor heterogeneity unexcluded.

The germline V gene has CDR1 SQVTM and CDR2 ANQGSEA. V lost 4 bases and J lost 2, with 12 bases in between. The CDR3 has 13 amino acids. Sequencing used immunoSEQ multiplex PCR; TCRdb keeps in-frame clones, though not all of them. The repertoire holds 45,000 to 70,000 clones, 70% to 90% seen once, with 5.2% in the top ten. This clone has only one observation. Its antigen is as yet unknown. The TCR sequence derives from a woman aged 35-75 years with stage I lung adenocarcinoma. The chain carries TRBV29-1 and TRBJ2-7; D might be TRBD1 (7 bases). The sequencing used peripheral blood, collected before any cancer treatment. CDR3 coding DNA: TGCAGCGTTGCGCAGGGGGGAACCTACGAGCAGTACTTC. Protein: CSVAQGGTYEQYF.